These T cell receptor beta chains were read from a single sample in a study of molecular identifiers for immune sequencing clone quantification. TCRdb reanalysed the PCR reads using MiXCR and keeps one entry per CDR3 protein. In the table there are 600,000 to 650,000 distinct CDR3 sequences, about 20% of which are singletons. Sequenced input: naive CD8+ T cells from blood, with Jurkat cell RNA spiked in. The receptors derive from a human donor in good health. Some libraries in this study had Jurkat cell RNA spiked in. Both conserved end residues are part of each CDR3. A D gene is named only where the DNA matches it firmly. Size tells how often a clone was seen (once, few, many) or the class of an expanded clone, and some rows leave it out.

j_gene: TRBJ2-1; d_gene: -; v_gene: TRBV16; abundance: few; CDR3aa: CASGPFPGSNEQFF; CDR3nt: TGTGCCAGCGGGCCGTTCCCGGGTAGCAATGAGCAGTTCTTC
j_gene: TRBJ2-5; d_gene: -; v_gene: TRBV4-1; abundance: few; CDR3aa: CASSQDIRVGETQYF; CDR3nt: TGCGCCAGCAGCCAAGATATCCGGGTCGGGGAGACCCAGTACTTC
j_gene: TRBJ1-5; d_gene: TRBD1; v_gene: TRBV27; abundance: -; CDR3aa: CASRLVAGTAASPQHF; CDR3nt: TGTGCCAGCAGATTAGTTGCCGGGACAGCGGCCTCTCCCCAGCATTTT
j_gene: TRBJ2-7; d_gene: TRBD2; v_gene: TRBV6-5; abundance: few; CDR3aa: CASGFPLAGGSYEQYF; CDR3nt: TGTGCCAGCGGCTTTCCTCTAGCGGGGGGGTCCTACGAGCAGTACTTC
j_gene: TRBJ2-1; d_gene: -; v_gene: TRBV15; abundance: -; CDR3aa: CATSRVLQGGEQFF; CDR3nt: TGTGCCACCAGCAGAGTATTACAGGGTGGTGAGCAGTTCTTC
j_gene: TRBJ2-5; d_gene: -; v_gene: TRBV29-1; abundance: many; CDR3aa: CSVEDPQILVRETQYF; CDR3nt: TGCAGCGTTGAAGATCCCCAAATCCTAGTCCGGGAGACCCAGTACTTC
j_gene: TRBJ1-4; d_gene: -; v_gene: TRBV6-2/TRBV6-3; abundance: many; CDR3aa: CASSPSEGLELFF; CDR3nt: TGTGCCAGCAGTCCCTCTGAAGGTCTGGAACTGTTTTTT
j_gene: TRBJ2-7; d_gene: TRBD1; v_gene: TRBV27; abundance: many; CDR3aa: CASSLRTGIIYEQYF; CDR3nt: TGTGCCAGCAGTCTACGGACAGGGATAATCTACGAGCAGTACTTC
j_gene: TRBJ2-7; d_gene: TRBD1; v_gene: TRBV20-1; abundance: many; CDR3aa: CSANNRDRFLGQQYF; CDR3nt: TGCAGTGCTAATAACAGGGACAGATTCTTGGGGCAGCAGTACTTC
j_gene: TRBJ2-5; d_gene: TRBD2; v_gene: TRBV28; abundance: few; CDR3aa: CAPNRGVAGVETQYF; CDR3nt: TGTGCCCCTAACCGGGGGGTAGCGGGAGTAGAGACCCAGTACTTC
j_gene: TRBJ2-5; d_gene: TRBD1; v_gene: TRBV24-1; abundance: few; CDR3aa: CATSDPDRGETQYF; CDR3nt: TGTGCCACCAGTGACCCGGACAGGGGTGAGACCCAGTACTTC
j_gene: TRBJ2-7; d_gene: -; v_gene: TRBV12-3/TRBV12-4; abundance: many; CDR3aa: CASSFVSMGSEQYF; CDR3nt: TGTGCCAGCAGTTTTGTCTCTATGGGGTCCGAGCAGTACTTC
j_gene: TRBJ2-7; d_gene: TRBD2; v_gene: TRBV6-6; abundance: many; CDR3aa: CASNSGSWVHEQYF; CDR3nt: TGTGCCAGCAATAGCGGGAGTTGGGTGCACGAGCAGTACTTC
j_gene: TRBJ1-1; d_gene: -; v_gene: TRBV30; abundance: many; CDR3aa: CAWSAGTAPNTEAFF; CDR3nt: TGTGCCTGGAGTGCCGGGACGGCTCCGAACACTGAAGCTTTCTTT
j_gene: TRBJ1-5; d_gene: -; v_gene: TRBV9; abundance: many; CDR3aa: CASSDAYSNQPQHF; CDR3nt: TGTGCCAGCAGCGATGCGTATAGCAATCAGCCCCAGCATTTT
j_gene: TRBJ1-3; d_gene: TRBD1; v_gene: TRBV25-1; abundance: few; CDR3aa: CASSHRDSIYSGNTIYF; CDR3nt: TGTGCCAGCAGCCATCGGGACAGTATCTACTCTGGAAACACCATATATTTT
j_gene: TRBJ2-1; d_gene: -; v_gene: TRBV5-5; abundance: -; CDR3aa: CASSWEFYNEQFF; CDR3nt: TGTGCCAGCAGCTGGGAATTCTACAATGAGCAGTTCTTC
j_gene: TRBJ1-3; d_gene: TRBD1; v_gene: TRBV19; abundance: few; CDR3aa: CASSNRQGTGNTIYF; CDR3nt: TGTGCCAGTAGCAATCGACAGGGGACTGGAAACACCATATATTTT
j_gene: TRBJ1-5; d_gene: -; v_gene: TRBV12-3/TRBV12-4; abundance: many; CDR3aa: CASSPHPGNQPQHF; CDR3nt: TGTGCCAGCAGTCCCCATCCGGGGAATCAGCCCCAGCATTTT
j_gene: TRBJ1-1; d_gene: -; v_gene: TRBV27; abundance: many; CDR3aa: CASSLHVRLNTEAFF; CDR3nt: TGTGCCAGCAGTCTCCACGTCCGGTTGAACACTGAAGCTTTCTTT
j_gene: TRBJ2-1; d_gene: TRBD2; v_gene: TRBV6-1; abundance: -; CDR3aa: CAIDGGSSYNEQFF; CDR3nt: TGTGCCATCGATGGCGGGAGCTCCTACAATGAGCAGTTCTTC
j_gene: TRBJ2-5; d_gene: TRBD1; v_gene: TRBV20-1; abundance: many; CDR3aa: CSARDPGQGILQETQYF; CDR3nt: TGCAGTGCTAGAGATCCGGGACAGGGGATTCTCCAAGAGACCCAGTACTTC
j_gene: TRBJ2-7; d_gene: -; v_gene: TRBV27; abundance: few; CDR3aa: CASSLMGPSSYEQYF; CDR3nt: TGTGCCAGCAGTTTGATGGGGCCCAGCTCCTACGAGCAGTACTTC
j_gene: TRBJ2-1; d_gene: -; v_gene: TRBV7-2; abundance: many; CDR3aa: CASSFTGRYNEQFF; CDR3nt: TGTGCCAGCAGCTTTACAGGGCGTTACAATGAGCAGTTCTTC
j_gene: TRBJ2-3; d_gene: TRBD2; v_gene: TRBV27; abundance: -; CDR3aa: CASSSLAADTRYF; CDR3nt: TGTGCCAGCAGTTCGCTAGCGGCGGATACGCGGTATTTT
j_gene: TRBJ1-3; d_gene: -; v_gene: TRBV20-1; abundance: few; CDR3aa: CSARDRGLSHSGNTIYF; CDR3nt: TGCAGTGCTAGAGATCGGGGGTTGTCTCACTCTGGAAACACCATATATTTT
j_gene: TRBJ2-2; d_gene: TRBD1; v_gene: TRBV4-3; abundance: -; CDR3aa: CAGSQDVTGGASGELFF; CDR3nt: TGCGCCGGCAGCCAAGACGTAACAGGGGGCGCGTCCGGGGAGCTGTTTTTT
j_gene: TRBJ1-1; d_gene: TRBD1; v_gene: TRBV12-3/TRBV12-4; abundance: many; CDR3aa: CASSTGTGVMNTEAFF; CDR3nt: TGTGCCAGCAGCACCGGGACAGGAGTCATGAACACTGAAGCTTTCTTT
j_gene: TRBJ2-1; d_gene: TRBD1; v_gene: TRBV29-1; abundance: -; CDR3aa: CSVPDREGDFSYNEQFF; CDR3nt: TGCAGCGTACCGGACAGGGAAGGAGATTTCTCCTACAATGAGCAGTTCTTC
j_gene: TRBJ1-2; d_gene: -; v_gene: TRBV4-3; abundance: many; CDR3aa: CASSQDIANYGYTF; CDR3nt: TGCGCCAGCAGCCAAGATATAGCTAACTATGGCTACACCTTC
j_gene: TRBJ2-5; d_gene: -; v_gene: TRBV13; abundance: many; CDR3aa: CASSLHGPQETQYF; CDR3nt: TGTGCCAGCAGCCTCCACGGGCCCCAAGAGACCCAGTACTTC
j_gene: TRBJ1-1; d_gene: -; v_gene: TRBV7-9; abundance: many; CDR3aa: CASSLVGEGENTEAFF; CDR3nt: TGTGCCAGCAGCTTAGTGGGGGAAGGAGAGAACACTGAAGCTTTCTTT
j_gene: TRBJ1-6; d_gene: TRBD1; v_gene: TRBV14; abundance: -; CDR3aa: CASSQGRGLSYNSPLHF; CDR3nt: TGTGCCAGCAGCCAAGGCAGGGGGCTTTCCTATAATTCACCCCTCCACTTT
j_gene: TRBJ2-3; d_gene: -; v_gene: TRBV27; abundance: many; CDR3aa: CASSFGLTSTDTQYF; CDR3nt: TGTGCCAGCAGTTTCGGGCTCACTAGCACAGATACGCAGTATTTT
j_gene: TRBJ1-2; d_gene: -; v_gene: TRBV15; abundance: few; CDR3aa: CATSRDRRANYGYTF; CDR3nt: TGTGCCACCAGCAGAGATCGGCGAGCTAACTATGGCTACACCTTC
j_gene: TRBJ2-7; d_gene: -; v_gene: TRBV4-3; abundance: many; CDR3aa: CASSQDTGREQYF; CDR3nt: TGCGCCAGCAGCCAAGATACCGGACGAGAGCAGTACTTC
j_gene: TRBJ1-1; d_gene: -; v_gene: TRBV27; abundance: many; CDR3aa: CASSPSGTLKAEAFF; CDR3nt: TGTGCCAGCAGTCCCTCCGGGACCTTAAAAGCTGAAGCTTTCTTT
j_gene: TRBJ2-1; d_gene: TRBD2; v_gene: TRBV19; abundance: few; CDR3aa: CASSMGASGSDEQFF; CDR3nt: TGTGCCAGTAGTATGGGGGCTAGCGGGAGTGATGAGCAGTTCTTC